This TCR beta chain was documented in a study of metastatic and nonmetastatic thyroid tumors. Each patient went into thyroid surgery without having received any treatment. This clone has more than one count but fewer than ten. A much larger clone sits a single nucleotide away, making a read error possible. There are 12 residues in the CDR3. CDR1 is SGHRS and CDR2 is YFSETQ in the germline V gene. TCRdb re-analyzed the PCR reads through MiXCR. Among 15,000 to 20,000 clones listed, approximately 28% were seen once. The sample comprised tumor tissue. V and J are TRBV5-1 and TRBJ2-3; tentatively, D is TRBD2 (6 bases). This TCR was sampled from a female donor with papillary thyroid cancer or a benign thyroid nodule (not recorded which). Some clones in this sample may be carry-over from other donors' samples. In DNA, the CDR3 is TGCGCCAGCATCTTGGACGGGAGTACGCAGTATTTT. Translating gives CASILDGSTQYF.